The rows below give T cell receptor beta chains drawn from one sample of a study of T cells after yellow fever vaccination. TCRdb re-called the 5' RACE reads with MiXCR, one entry per CDR3 protein. The repertoire includes about 240,000 distinct CDR3 sequences, roughly 7.2% of them detected once, and approximately 0.85% sits in the top ten. Source: CD4+ T cells sorted from PBMCs, taken 15 days after the yellow fever booster vaccination. These receptors were obtained from a man under 40 who received the YFV17D yellow fever vaccine. The CDR3 runs from the conserved cysteine through the conserved F or W. The D gene is left open where the match is weak. Clone size is shown for a subset of rows, as once, few, many or a class of expanded clone.

>TRBV7-3|16|TRBJ2-1|-|-
TGTGCCAGCAGCTTAAGTTTCGGCCTAGTGCGCAATGAGCAGTTCTTC
CASSLSFGLVRNEQFF
>TRBV6-2/TRBV6-3|14|TRBJ2-3|many|TRBD2
TGTGCCAGCAGTTACGTCGGCGGGAGAGATACGCAGTATTTT
CASSYVGGRDTQYF
>TRBV20-1|14|TRBJ2-7|-|TRBD2
TGCAGTGCTAGACGGACTAGCGGGGTATACGAGCAGTACTTC
CSARRTSGVYEQYF
>TRBV12-3/TRBV12-4|14|TRBJ1-4|-|-
TGTGCCAGCAGCTCCCAGGGCCCTAATGAAAAACTGTTTTTT
CASSSQGPNEKLFF
>TRBV9|13|TRBJ2-1|-|TRBD2
TGTGCCAGCAGCGTCGAACTAGCGAATGAGCAGTTCTTC
CASSVELANEQFF
>TRBV20-1|14|TRBJ2-7|-|-
TGCAGTGCTGGTCTTCCGCTCAACTCCTACGAGCAGTACTTC
CSAGLPLNSYEQYF
>TRBV5-1|15|TRBJ2-7|many|TRBD1
TGCGCCAGCAGCAGGACAGGGGTTGAAAGCTACGAGCAGTACTTC
CASSRTGVESYEQYF
>TRBV29-1|14|TRBJ2-6|-|-
TGCAGCGCAAAATCGGGCTCTGGGGCCAACGTCCTGACTTTC
CSAKSGSGANVLTF
>TRBV24-1|18|TRBJ2-1|few|-
TGTGCCACCAGTGATAGGTCCTTACGGACGAGCTCCTACAATGAGCAGTTCTTC
CATSDRSLRTSSYNEQFF
>TRBV3-1|11|TRBJ1-4|many|-
TGTGCCAGCACCAATGGCGAAAAACTGTTTTTT
CASTNGEKLFF
>TRBV5-1|16|TRBJ2-1|once|-
TGCGCCAGCTGCGTCGGGGACCTCCTCCGGGTAAATGAGCAGTTCTTC
CASCVGDLLRVNEQFF
>TRBV7-2|16|TRBJ2-1|few|TRBD2
TGTGCCAGCAGCTTATTTCCTAGCGGGAGGGCCACTGAGCAGTTCTTC
CASSLFPSGRATEQFF
>TRBV5-1|15|TRBJ2-1|few|TRBD2
TGCGCCAGCAGCTCGACTAGCGGGATCTACAATGAGCAGTTCTTC
CASSSTSGIYNEQFF
>TRBV5-1|14|TRBJ2-5|many|-
TGCGCCAGCAGCGGCGGGACAGCCCAAGAGACCCAGTACTTC
CASSGGTAQETQYF
>TRBV24-1|14|TRBJ2-1|-|-
TGTGCCACCAGTGACAAATCCCACTACAATGAGCAGTTCTTC
CATSDKSHYNEQFF
>TRBV12-3/TRBV12-4|15|TRBJ2-6|many|-
TGTGCCAGCCGACCGTCCGGATCTGGGGCCAACGTCCTGACTTTC
CASRPSGSGANVLTF
>TRBV7-2|21|TRBJ2-3|many|-
TGTGCCAGCAGCCTCGGGACAGTCGGTGGGCTAGCGCGAGATCGTACAGATACGCAGTATTTT
CASSLGTVGGLARDRTDTQYF
>TRBV7-2|16|TRBJ2-7|many|TRBD2
TGTGCCAGCAGCTTAGTCGGCGGGAGCCCCTCCTACGAGCAGTACTTC
CASSLVGGSPSYEQYF
>TRBV6-5|14|TRBJ2-1|many|-
TGTGCCGCGACCTCGGGACTGCGCTACAATGAGCAGTTCTTC
CAATSGLRYNEQFF
>TRBV3-1|17|TRBJ1-5|few|-
TGTGCCAGCAGCCAAGCCCAGGGCCTGCTTAGCAATCAGCCCCAGCATTTT
CASSQAQGLLSNQPQHF
>TRBV19|15|TRBJ2-1|-|TRBD1
TGTGCCAGTAGTCCCGGGACAGAGATTTACAATGAGCAGTTCTTC
CASSPGTEIYNEQFF
>TRBV27|14|TRBJ2-6|few|-
TGTGCCAGCAGGGGTAGGCCTGGGGCCAACGTCCTGACTTTC
CASRGRPGANVLTF
>TRBV30|14|TRBJ2-1|few|-
TGTGCCTGGAGGGCTGTGTGGAGAATAAATGAGCAGTTCTTC
CAWRAVWRINEQFF
>TRBV20-1|17|TRBJ2-3|few|-
TGCAGTGCTCCAGGGCGGCTCTCAAGGACCGGGACAGATACGCAGTATTTT
CSAPGRLSRTGTDTQYF
>TRBV6-2/TRBV6-3|12|TRBJ2-7|-|-
TGTGCCCGCAGCCACACTTCCTACGAGCAGTACTTC
CARSHTSYEQYF
>TRBV7-2|16|TRBJ1-2|many|-
TGTGCCAGCAGCTCCGATCTCTGGGGGGGAGACTATGGCTACACCTTC
CASSSDLWGGDYGYTF
>TRBV5-1|14|TRBJ2-3|-|-
TGCGCCAGCAGCTTATACACTAGCACAGATACGCAGTATTTT
CASSLYTSTDTQYF
>TRBV5-1|15|TRBJ2-2|-|TRBD1
TGCGCCAGCAGCGAAGCAGGGGGACGTACCGGGGAGCTGTTTTTT
CASSEAGGRTGELFF
>TRBV29-1|12|TRBJ2-5|few|TRBD2
TGCAGTACCTCGGGGGGGAAAGAGACCCAGTACTTC
CSTSGGKETQYF
>TRBV20-1|13|TRBJ1-3|-|-
TGCAGTGCTAGAGGCGGGCAGGGGAACACCATATATTTT
CSARGGQGNTIYF
>TRBV12-3/TRBV12-4|12|TRBJ2-1|-|-
TGTGCCAGCAGTTTACTAGGTGGGTGGCAGTTCTTC
CASSLLGGWQFF
>TRBV24-1|12|TRBJ2-2|-|-
TGTGCCACCAGTGATTGGAACGGGGAGCTGTTTTTT
CATSDWNGELFF
>TRBV7-9|14|TRBJ2-3|many|TRBD2
TGTGCCAGCCGCTGGACTAGGGCCACAGATACGCAGTATTTT
CASRWTRATDTQYF
>TRBV3-1|12|TRBJ2-1|few|-
TGTGCCAGCAGCCGCGTCAGGGATGAGCAGTTCTTC
CASSRVRDEQFF
>TRBV7-7|13|TRBJ2-5|-|TRBD2
TGTGCTAGCAGGGCAGGGAGGGAAGAGACCCAGTACTTC
CASRAGREETQYF
>TRBV10-3|12|TRBJ2-7|-|-
TGTGCCATCAGTCTGGTCCCGGACGAGCAGTACTTC
CAISLVPDEQYF
>TRBV7-8|17|TRBJ2-4|many|-
TGTGCCAGCAGCTTAGAATCAGTCGGGACAGCGGGAAACATTCAGTACTTC
CASSLESVGTAGNIQYF
>TRBV5-1|16|TRBJ2-2|many|-
TGCGCCAGCAGTGGAACTGGGGACGCGAACACCGGGGAGCTGTTTTTT
CASSGTGDANTGELFF
>TRBV9|14|TRBJ2-5|few|-
TGTGCCAGCAGCCCCGGACGGAGCCGGGAGACCCAGTACTTC
CASSPGRSRETQYF
>TRBV10-3|16|TRBJ2-1|few|-
TGTGCCATCAGTGAGGTTGCCCATAGCTCCTACAATGAGCAGTTCTTC
CAISEVAHSSYNEQFF
>TRBV7-2|15|TRBJ2-7|few|TRBD2
TGTGCCAGCAGCTCCGGACTAGCGGGAGCCTACGAGCAGTACTTC
CASSSGLAGAYEQYF
>TRBV15|13|TRBJ1-1|-|-
TGTGCCACCAGCACCGATATGAACACTGAAGCTTTCTTT
CATSTDMNTEAFF
>TRBV28|12|TRBJ1-2|-|-
TGTGCCACCGACAGGAGTGGAAATGGCTACACCTTC
CATDRSGNGYTF
>TRBV7-2|14|TRBJ2-7|-|-
TGTGCCAGCAGCTTTCTAGGGATTGACTACGAGCAGTACTTC
CASSFLGIDYEQYF
>TRBV10-2|13|TRBJ1-2|few|-
TGCGCCAGCAGTGAGGTATCTAACTATGGCTACACCTTC
CASSEVSNYGYTF
>TRBV30|15|TRBJ1-2|-|-
TGTGCCTGGGCAGGGGACCCGCCCAAACCCTATGGCTACACCTTC
CAWAGDPPKPYGYTF
>TRBV4-3|20|TRBJ2-3|-|TRBD2
TGCGCCAGCAGCCAAGATATGGTAACTAGCGGGAGGACTAGCACAGATACGCAGTATTTT
CASSQDMVTSGRTSTDTQYF
>TRBV12-3/TRBV12-4|16|TRBJ2-5|-|TRBD1
TGTGCCAGCAGTTTAGTGGTGGGACAGGGTGGGCAGACCCAGTACTTC
CASSLVVGQGGQTQYF
>TRBV7-2|14|TRBJ1-3|once|-
TGTTCCGAGAAACACCCGACGTCTGGAAACACCATATATTTT
CSEKHPTSGNTIYF
>TRBV5-6|17|TRBJ2-2|few|TRBD1
TGTGCCAGCAGCTTTCGGGGGACAGGGTTGCACACCGGGGAGCTGTTTTTT
CASSFRGTGLHTGELFF
>TRBV28|13|TRBJ2-1|few|-
TGTGCCAGCAGTTTATCCGCAGGACCCGAGCAGTTCTTC
CASSLSAGPEQFF
>TRBV20-1|13|TRBJ2-3|few|-
TGCAGTGCTAGCGGGAAAACGCCCGATACGCAGTATTTT
CSASGKTPDTQYF
>TRBV6-5|15|TRBJ1-6|few|-
TGTGCCAGCAGTTATAGGGCGCAAGGGAGCTCACCCCTCCACTTT
CASSYRAQGSSPLHF
>TRBV11-2|15|TRBJ2-3|few|-
TGTGCCAGCAGCTCACGGGGGTCGGGAGAAGATACGCAGTATTTT
CASSSRGSGEDTQYF
>TRBV7-2|14|TRBJ1-3|few|-
TGTGCCAGCAGTCGACGTAGGACTGGAAACACCATATATTTT
CASSRRRTGNTIYF
>TRBV4-2|17|TRBJ1-2|few|-
TGTGCCAGCAGCCAAGAGTCAGATGGGATGGGGTACTATGGCTACACCTTC
CASSQESDGMGYYGYTF
>TRBV2|14|TRBJ2-3|few|-
TGTGCCAGCTTCAGTAGAGGGTTCACAGATACGCAGTATTTT
CASFSRGFTDTQYF
>TRBV30|13|TRBJ2-1|few|-
TGTGCCTGGGTTAGACGAAACTACAATGAGCAGTTCTTC
CAWVRRNYNEQFF
>TRBV6-5|17|TRBJ2-7|few|TRBD2
TGTGCCAGCGGCTTACCTACGGGACTAGCGGACGCCTACGAGCAGTACTTC
CASGLPTGLADAYEQYF
>TRBV5-1|16|TRBJ2-3|many|TRBD2
TGCGCCAGCAGCCCCTCGGCTAGCGGGAGCACAGATACGCAGTATTTT
CASSPSASGSTDTQYF